Sequencing of this T cell receptor beta chain was carried out in a study of T-cell memory formation after mild COVID-19. Study results and limitations: CD4/CD8 balance held among clones contracting day 15 to 85, and later expanders leaned CD4+. Cross-reactive memory appears to have joined, as suggested by some responding clones showing up in pre-infection memory. Contracting CD8+ clones were enriched in EMRA, CD4+ mainly in CM and EM.

cDNA libraries for TCR alpha and TCR beta, carrying sample barcodes and UMIs, came from 5'RACE with constant-segment primers. Using its own MiXCR run on the 5' RACE reads, TCRdb lists one record per CDR3 protein. The data show about 190,000 distinct CDR3 sequences, about 11% seen once. This clonotype was seen a few times. Its cognate antigen is unknown. The sequence was collected from a young man who had mild COVID-19 (a few samples of this study predate the infection). Cell type and time point are not known. Sequencing used PBMCs or a T cell subset sorted from them (not recorded which).

CDR3 region: CASSLSDYSYNEQFF. The CDR3 DNA reads as TGCGCCAGCAGCTTATCGGACTACTCCTACAATGAGCAGTTCTTC. The rearrangement links TRBV5-1 to TRBJ2-1; TRBD2 might be the D (6 bases). Germline CDR1 and CDR2: SGHRS and YFSETQ. This CDR3 is built from 15 residues. With 2 bases removed from V and 0 bases from J, the gap between germline ends came to 9 bases.